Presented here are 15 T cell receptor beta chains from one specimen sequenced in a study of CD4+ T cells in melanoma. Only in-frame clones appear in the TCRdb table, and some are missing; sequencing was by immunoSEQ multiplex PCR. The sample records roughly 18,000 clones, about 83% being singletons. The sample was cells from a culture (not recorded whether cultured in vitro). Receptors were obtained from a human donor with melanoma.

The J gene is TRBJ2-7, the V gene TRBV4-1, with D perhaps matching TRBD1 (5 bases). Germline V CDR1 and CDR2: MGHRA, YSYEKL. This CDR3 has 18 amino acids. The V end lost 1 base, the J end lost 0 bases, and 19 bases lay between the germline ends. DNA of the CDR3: TGCGCCAGCAGCCAAGCAGGGATTAGCAATCGTTTCTCCTACGAGCAGTACTTC. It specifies CASSQAGISNRFSYEQYF.

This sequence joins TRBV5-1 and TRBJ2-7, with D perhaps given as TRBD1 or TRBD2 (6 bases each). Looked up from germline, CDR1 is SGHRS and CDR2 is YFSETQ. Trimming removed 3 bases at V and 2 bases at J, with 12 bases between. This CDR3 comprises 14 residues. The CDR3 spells CASSSGEAPYEQYF. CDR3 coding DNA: TGCGCCAGCAGCTCAGGGGAGGCCCCCTACGAGCAGTACTTC. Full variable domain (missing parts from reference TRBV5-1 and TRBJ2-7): KAGVTQTPRYLIKTRGQQVTLSCSPISGHRSVSWYQQTPGQGLQFLFEYFSETQRNKGNFPGRFSGRQFSNSRSEMNVSTLELGDSALYLCASSSGEAPYEQYFGPGTRLTVT.

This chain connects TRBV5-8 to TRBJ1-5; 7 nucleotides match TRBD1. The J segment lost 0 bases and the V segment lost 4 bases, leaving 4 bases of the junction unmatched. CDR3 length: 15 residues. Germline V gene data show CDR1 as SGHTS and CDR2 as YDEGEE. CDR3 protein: CASSEQGYSNQPQHF. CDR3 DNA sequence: TGTGCCAGCAGCGAACAGGGGTATAGCAATCAGCCCCAGCATTTT. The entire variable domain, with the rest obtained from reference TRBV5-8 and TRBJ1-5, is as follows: EAGVTQSPTHLIKTRGQQATLRCSPISGHTSVYWYQQALGLGLQFLLWYDEGEERNRGNFPPRFSGRQFPNYSSELNVNALELEDSALYLCASSEQGYSNQPQHFGDGTRLSIL.

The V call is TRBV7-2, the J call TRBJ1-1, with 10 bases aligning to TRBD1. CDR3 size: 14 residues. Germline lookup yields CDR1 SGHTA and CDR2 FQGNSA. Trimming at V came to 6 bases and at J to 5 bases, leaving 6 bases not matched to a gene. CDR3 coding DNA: TGTGCCAGCAGTTGGACAGGGGGGCGGACTGAAGCTTTCTTT. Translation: CASSWTGGRTEAFF.

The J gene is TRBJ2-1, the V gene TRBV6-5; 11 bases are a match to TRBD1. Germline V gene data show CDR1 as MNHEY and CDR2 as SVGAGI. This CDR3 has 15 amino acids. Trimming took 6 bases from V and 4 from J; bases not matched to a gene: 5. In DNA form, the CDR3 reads TGTGCCAGCAGCCCCGGGACAGGGGGATACAATGAGCAGTTCTTC. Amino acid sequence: CASSPGTGGYNEQFF.

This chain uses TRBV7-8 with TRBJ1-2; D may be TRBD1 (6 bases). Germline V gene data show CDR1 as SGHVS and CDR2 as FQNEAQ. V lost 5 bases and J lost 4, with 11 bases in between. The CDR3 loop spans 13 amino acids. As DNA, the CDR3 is TGTGCCAGCAGCCCGGGGGACACCTATGGCTACACCTTC. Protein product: CASSPGDTYGYTF. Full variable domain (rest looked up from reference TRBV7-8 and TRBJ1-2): GAGVSQSPRYKVAKRGQDVALRCDPISGHVSLFWYQQALGQGPEFLTYFQNEAQLDKSGLPSDRFFAERPEGSVSTLKIQRTQQEDSAVYLCASSPGDTYGYTFGSGTRLTVV.

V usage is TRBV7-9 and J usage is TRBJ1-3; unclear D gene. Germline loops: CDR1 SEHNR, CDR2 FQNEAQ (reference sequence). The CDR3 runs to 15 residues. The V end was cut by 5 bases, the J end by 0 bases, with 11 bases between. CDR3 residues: CASSPRYDSGNTIYF. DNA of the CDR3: TGTGCCAGCAGCCCCCGGTACGACTCTGGAAACACCATATATTTT.

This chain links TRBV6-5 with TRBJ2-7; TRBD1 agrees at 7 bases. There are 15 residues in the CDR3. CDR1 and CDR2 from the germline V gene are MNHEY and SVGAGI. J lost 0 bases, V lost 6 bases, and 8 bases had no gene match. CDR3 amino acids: CASRFRDRYSYEQYF. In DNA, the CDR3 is TGTGCCAGCAGGTTCCGGGACAGATACTCCTACGAGCAGTACTTC.

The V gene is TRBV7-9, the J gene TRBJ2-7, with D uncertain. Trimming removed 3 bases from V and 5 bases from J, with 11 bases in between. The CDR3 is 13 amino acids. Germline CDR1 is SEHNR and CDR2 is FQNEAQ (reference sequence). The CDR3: CASSLTPGDEQYF. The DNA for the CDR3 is TGTGCCAGCAGCTTGACCCCTGGGGACGAGCAGTACTTC.

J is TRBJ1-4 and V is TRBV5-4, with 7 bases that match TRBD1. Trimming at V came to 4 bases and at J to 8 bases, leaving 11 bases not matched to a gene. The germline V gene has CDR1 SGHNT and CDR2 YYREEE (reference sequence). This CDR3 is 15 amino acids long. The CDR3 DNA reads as TGTGCCAGCAGCCTTGACAGACGACAGGGCGAAAAACTGTTTTTT. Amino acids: CASSLDRRQGEKLFF.

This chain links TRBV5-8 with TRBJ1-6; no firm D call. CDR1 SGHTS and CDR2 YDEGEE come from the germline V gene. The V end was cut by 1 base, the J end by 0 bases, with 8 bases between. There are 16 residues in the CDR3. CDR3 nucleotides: TGTGCCAGCAGCTTGCGTCCAAACTCCTATAATTCACCCCTCCACTTT. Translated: CASSLRPNSYNSPLHF.

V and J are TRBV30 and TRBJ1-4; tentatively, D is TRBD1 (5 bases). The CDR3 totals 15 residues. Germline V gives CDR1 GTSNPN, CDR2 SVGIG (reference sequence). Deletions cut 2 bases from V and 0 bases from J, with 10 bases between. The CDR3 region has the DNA TGTGCCTGGAGTAGGCAGGGAGCAACTAATGAAAAACTGTTTTTT. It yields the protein CAWSRQGATNEKLFF.

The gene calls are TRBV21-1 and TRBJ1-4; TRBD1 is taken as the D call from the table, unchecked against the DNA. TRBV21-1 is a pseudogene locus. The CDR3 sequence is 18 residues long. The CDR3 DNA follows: TGTGCCAGCAGCCGAGAGACAGGGGCCCCTGCAACTAATGAAAAACTGTTTTTT. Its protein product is CASSRETGAPATNEKLFF.

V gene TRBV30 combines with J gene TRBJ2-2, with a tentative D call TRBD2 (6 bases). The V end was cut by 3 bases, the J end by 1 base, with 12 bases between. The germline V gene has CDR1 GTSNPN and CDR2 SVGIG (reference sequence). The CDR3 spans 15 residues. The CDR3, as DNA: TGTGCCTGGAGCCATCCGGGACTGAACACCGGGGAGCTGTTTTTT. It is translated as CAWSHPGLNTGELFF.

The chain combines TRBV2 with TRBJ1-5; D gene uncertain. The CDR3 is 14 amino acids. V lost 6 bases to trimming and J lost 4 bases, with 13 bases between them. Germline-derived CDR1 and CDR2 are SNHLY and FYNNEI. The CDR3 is CASRGSSSNQPQHF. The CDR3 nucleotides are TGTGCCAGCAGGGGGTCGAGTTCAAATCAGCCCCAGCATTTT. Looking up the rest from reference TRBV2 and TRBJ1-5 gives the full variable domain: EPEVTQTPSHQVTQMGQEVILRCVPISNHLYFYWYRQILGQKVEFLVSFYNNEISEKSEIFDDQFSVERPDGSNFTLKIRSTKLEDSAMYFCASRGSSSNQPQHFGDGTRLSIL.